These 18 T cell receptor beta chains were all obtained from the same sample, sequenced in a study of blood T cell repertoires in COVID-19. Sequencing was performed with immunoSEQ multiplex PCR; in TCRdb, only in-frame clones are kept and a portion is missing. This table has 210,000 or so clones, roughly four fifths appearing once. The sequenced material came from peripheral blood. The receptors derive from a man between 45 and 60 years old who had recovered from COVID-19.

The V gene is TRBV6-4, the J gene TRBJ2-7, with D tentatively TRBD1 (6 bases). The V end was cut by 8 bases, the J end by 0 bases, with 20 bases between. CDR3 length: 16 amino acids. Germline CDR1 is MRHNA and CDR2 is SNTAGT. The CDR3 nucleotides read TGTGCCAGCCGACGTGCATACAGGGAGAACTCCTACGAGCAGTACTTC. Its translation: CASRRAYRENSYEQYF.

The CDR3 region has the DNA TGTGCCAGCAGCCTGGGGCTAGCGGGAGCCGAGGACATTCAGTACTTC. It specifies CASSLGLAGAEDIQYF. The rearrangement joins TRBV5-4 to TRBJ2-4; TRBD2 aligns across 10 bases. CDR3 size: 16 residues. The V gene's germline CDR1 is SGHNT and CDR2 YYREEE (reference sequence). With V trimmed by 4 bases and J by 8 bases, 12 bases remained unmatched.

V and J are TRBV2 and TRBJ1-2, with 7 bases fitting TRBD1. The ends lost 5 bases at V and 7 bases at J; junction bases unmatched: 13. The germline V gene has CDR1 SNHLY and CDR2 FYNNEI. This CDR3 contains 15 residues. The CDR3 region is CASSNTGQQGRGYTF. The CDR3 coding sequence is TGTGCCAGCAGTAATACGGGACAGCAAGGTCGTGGCTACACCTTC.

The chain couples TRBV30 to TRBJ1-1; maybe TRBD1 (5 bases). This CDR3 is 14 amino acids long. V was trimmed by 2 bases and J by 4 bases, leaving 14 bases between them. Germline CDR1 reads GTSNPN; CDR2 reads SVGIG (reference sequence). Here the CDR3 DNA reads TGTGCCTGGAGTATGACAGTGTGGGTCACTGAAGCTTTCTTT. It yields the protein CAWSMTVWVTEAFF. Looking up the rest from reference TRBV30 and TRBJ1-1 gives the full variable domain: SQTIHQWPATLVQPVGSPLSLECTVEGTSNPNLYWYRQAAGRGLQLLFYSVGIGQISSEVPQNLSASRPQDRQFILSSKKLLLSDSGFYLCAWSMTVWVTEAFFGQGTRLTVV.

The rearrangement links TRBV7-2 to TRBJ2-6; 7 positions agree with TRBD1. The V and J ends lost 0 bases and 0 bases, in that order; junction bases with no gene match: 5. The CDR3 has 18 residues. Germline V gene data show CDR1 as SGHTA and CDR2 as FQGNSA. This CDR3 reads CASSLATGAVSGANVLTF. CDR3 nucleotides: TGTGCCAGCAGCTTAGCAACAGGGGCGGTCTCTGGGGCCAACGTCCTGACTTTC. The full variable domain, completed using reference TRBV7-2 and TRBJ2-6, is GAGVSQSPSNKVTEKGKDVELRCDPISGHTALYWYRQSLGQGLEFLIYFQGNSAPDKSGLPSDRFSAERTGGSVSTLTIQRTQQEDSAVYLCASSLATGAVSGANVLTFGAGSRLTVL.

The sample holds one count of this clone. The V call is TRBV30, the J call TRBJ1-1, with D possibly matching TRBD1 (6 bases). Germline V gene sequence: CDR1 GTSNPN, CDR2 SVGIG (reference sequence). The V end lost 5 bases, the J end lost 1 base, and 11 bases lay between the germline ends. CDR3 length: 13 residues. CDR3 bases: TGTGCCTGGGATGGACAGACGAACACTGAAGCTTTCTTT. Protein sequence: CAWDGQTNTEAFF. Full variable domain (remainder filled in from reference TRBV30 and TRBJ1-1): SQTIHQWPATLVQPVGSPLSLECTVEGTSNPNLYWYRQAAGRGLQLLFYSVGIGQISSEVPQNLSASRPQDRQFILSSKKLLLSDSGFYLCAWDGQTNTEAFFGQGTRLTVV.

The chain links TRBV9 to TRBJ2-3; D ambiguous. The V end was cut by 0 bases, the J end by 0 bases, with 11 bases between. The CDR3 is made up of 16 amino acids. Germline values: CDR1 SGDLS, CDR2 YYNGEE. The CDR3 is CASSVAIQASTDTQYF. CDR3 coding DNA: TGTGCCAGCAGCGTAGCGATCCAAGCTAGCACAGATACGCAGTATTTT. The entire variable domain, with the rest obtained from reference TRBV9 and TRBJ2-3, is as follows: DSGVTQTPKHLITATGQRVTLRCSPRSGDLSVYWYQQSLDQGLQFLIQYYNGEERAKGNILERFSAQQFPDLHSELNLSSLELGDSALYFCASSVAIQASTDTQYFGPGTRLTVL.

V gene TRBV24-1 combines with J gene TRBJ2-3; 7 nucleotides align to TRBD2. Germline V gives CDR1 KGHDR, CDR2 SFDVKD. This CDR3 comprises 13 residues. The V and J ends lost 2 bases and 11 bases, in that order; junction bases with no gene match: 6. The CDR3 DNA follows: TGTGCCACCAGTGATTGGAGCGGGGAAGGGCAGTATTTT. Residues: CATSDWSGEGQYF.

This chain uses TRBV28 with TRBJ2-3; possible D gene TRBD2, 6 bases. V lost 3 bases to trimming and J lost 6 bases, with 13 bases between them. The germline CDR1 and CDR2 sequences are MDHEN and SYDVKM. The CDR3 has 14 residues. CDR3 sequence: CASSFGGSPDTQYF. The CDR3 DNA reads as TGTGCCAGCAGTTTCGGAGGGAGCCCCGATACGCAGTATTTT.

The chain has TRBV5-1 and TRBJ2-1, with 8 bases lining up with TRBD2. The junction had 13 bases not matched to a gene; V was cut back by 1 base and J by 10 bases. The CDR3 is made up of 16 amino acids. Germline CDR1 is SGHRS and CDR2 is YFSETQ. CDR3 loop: CASSLIGGRSGREQFF. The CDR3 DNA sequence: TGCGCCAGCAGCTTGATCGGCGGGAGGTCTGGGAGGGAGCAGTTCTTC.

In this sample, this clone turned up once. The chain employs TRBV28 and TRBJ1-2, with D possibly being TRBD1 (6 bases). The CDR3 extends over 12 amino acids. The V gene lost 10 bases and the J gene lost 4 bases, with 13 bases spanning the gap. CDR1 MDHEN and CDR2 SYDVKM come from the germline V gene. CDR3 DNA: TGTGCCACCTCTACAGGGAGCTATGGCTACACCTTC. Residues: CATSTGSYGYTF.

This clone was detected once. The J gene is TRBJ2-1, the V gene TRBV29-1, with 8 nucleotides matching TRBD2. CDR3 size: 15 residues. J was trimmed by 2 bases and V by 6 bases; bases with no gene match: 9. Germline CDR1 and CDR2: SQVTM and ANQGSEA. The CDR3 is CSVKGTRQAYNEQFF. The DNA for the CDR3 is TGCAGCGTCAAAGGGACTAGACAGGCCTACAATGAGCAGTTCTTC.

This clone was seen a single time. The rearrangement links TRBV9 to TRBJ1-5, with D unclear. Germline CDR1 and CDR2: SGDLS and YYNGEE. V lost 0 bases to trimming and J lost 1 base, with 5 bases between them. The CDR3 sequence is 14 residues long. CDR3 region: CASSVGLSNQPQHF. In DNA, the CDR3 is TGTGCCAGCAGCGTAGGGCTCAGCAATCAGCCCCAGCATTTT.

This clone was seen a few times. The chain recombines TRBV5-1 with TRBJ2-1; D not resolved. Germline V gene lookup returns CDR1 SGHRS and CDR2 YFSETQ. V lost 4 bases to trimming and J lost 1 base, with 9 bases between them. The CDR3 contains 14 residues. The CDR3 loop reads CASSEQLSYNEQFF. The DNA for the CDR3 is TGCGCCAGCAGCGAACAGTTATCCTACAATGAGCAGTTCTTC.

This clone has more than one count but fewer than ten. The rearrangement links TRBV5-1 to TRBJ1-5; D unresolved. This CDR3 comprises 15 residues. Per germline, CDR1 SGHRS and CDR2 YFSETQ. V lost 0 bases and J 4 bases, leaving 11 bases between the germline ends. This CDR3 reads CASSLDGFVNQPQHF. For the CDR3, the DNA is TGCGCCAGCAGCTTGGACGGTTTTGTGAATCAGCCCCAGCATTTT. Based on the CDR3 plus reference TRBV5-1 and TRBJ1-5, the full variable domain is KAGVTQTPRYLIKTRGQQVTLSCSPISGHRSVSWYQQTPGQGLQFLFEYFSETQRNKGNFPGRFSGRQFSNSRSEMNVSTLELGDSALYLCASSLDGFVNQPQHFGDGTRLSIL.

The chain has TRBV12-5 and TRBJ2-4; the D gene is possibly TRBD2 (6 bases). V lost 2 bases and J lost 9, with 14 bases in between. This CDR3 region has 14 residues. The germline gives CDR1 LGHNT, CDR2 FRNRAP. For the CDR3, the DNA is TGTGCTAGTGGTTTGAATCCGGGAGTTGGCATTCAGTACTTC. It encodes CASGLNPGVGIQYF.

The CDR3 protein is CASSPDIGTSGTSSYNEQFF. The CDR3 coding sequence is TGTGCCAGCTCACCAGATATCGGGACTAGCGGGACTAGCTCCTACAATGAGCAGTTCTTC. The rearrangement joins TRBV18 to TRBJ2-1, with TRBD2 identical over 13 bases. Germline CDR1 and CDR2: KGHSH and LQKENI. The CDR3 runs 20 residues. J gave up 0 bases and V 2 bases, and 10 bases lay outside the gene matches.

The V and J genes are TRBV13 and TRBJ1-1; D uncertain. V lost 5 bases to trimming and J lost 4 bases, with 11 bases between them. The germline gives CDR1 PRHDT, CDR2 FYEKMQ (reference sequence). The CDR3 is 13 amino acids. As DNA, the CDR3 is TGTGCCAGCAGCCCGGACTCAGGCACTGAAGCTTTCTTT. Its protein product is CASSPDSGTEAFF. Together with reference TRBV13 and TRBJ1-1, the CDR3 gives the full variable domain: AAGVIQSPRHLIKEKRETATLKCYPIPRHDTVYWYQQGPGQDPQFLISFYEKMQSDKGSIPDRFSAQQFSDYHSELNMSSLELGDSALYFCASSPDSGTEAFFGQGTRLTVV.